These 10 T cell receptor beta chains share one sample of origin, sequenced in a study of response to subunit inactivated influenza vaccine. TCRdb called the RT-PCR reads again in MiXCR, with one record for every CDR3 protein. The sample lists approximately 570,000 distinct CDR3 sequences, around 8% occurring once. This specimen was PBMCs from blood, taken roughly 24 months after vaccination. Source of these receptors: a man aged 50 to 69 who received an inactivated influenza vaccine.

The V and J genes are TRBV9 and TRBJ1-4, with D maybe TRBD1 (5 bases). CDR3 length: 15 residues. The germline V gene has CDR1 SGDLS and CDR2 YYNGEE. V dropped 1 base and J dropped 8 bases, with 15 bases sitting between them. The CDR3 spells CASSVTGGIGEKLFF. The CDR3 nucleotides are TGTGCCAGCAGCGTAACCGGGGGAATCGGGGAAAAACTGTTTTTT.

This clonotype was seen a few times. The chain couples TRBV6-1 to TRBJ1-6; D unresolved. With 6 bases removed from V and 10 bases from J, the gap between germline ends came to 16 bases. From germline, CDR1 is MNHNS and CDR2 SASEGT. The length of the CDR3 is 14 residues. This CDR3 reads CASSMETRRSPLHF. The CDR3 DNA is TGTGCCAGCAGCATGGAGACTCGACGCTCACCCCTCCACTTT.

The table lists this clonotype with many counts. The rearrangement uses TRBV6-2 or TRBV6-3 and TRBJ1-5, with 7 bases fitting TRBD1. The V and J ends lost 7 bases and 7 bases, in that order; junction bases with no gene match: 7. Germline CDR1 reads MNHEY; CDR2 reads SVGEGT. CDR3 size: 13 residues. The CDR3 DNA reads as TGTGCCAGCACCACAGGGGAAGGGCAGCCCCAGCATTTT. It encodes CASTTGEGQPQHF.

This clonotype came up many times. The chain is built from TRBV12-3 or TRBV12-4 and TRBJ2-3, with D unresolved. The length of the CDR3 is 12 residues. Trimming took 6 bases from V and 4 from J, leaving 8 bases between them. The CDR3 is CASSLTADTQYF. CDR3 DNA: TGTGCCAGCAGCCTCACCGCAGATACGCAGTATTTT.

The genes are TRBV20-1 and TRBJ2-7; 8 bases match TRBD2. The V segment lost 5 bases and the J segment 4 bases; nucleotides outside the gene matches: 10. The CDR3 has 14 residues. Germline values: CDR1 DFQATT, CDR2 SNEGSKA (reference sequence). In DNA, the CDR3 is TGCAGTGCTCCGGGGGGGCTGGGACGATACGAGCAGTACTTC. Translating it yields CSAPGGLGRYEQYF.

This clonotype was picked up many times. The V call is TRBV10-3, the J call TRBJ1-5; TRBD1 agrees at 8 bases. The junction had 20 bases not matched to a gene; V was cut back by 10 bases and J by 3 bases. From germline, CDR1 is ENHRY and CDR2 SYGVKD. The CDR3 is made up of 18 amino acids. The CDR3 DNA reads TGTGCCACCTCGGGCCAAGGCGACAGGGGAGGGTACAATCAGCCCCAGCATTTT. Amino acid sequence: CATSGQGDRGGYNQPQHF.

This clonotype was found a few times. The V gene is TRBV7-8, the J gene TRBJ2-3; D gene ambiguous. Trimming took off 7 bases at V and 7 bases at J, with 21 bases between the two ends. The CDR3 has 15 amino acids. The germline V gene has CDR1 SGHVS and CDR2 FQNEAQ. The CDR3 loop reads CASTLTLLESNTQYF. The CDR3 DNA follows: TGTGCCAGCACTTTAACACTCTTAGAAAGCAATACGCAGTATTTT.

This sequence joins TRBV7-9 and TRBJ1-1; 12 bases fit TRBD1. The germline gives CDR1 SEHNR, CDR2 FQNEAQ (reference sequence). V lost 5 bases, J lost 4 bases, and 8 bases stayed unmatched. This CDR3 has 16 residues. For the CDR3, the DNA is TGTGCCAGCAGCAAGGGACAGGGGGCGTATCCCACTGAAGCTTTCTTT. The encoded protein is CASSKGQGAYPTEAFF.

This clonotype was observed a handful of times. The rearrangement links TRBV27 to TRBJ2-6; D not certain. The length of the CDR3 is 16 residues. Between the trimmed V and J ends, which lost 2 bases and 0 bases, there was a span of 8 bases. Germline V gene lookup returns CDR1 MNHEY and CDR2 SMNVEV (reference sequence). The CDR3 DNA sequence: TGTGCCAGCAGTTTACTTACACACTCTGGGGCCAACGTCCTGACTTTC. It specifies CASSLLTHSGANVLTF.

CDR3 region: CAISGGTSGGAVEQFF. CDR3 DNA sequence: TGTGCCATCAGTGGTGGGACTAGCGGGGGGGCCGTTGAGCAGTTCTTC. This chain joins TRBV10-3 and TRBJ2-1, with TRBD2 identical over 16 bases. This CDR3 is built from 16 residues. Trimming took 4 bases from V and 9 from J; bases not matched to a gene: 6. Germline V gives CDR1 ENHRY, CDR2 SYGVKD.